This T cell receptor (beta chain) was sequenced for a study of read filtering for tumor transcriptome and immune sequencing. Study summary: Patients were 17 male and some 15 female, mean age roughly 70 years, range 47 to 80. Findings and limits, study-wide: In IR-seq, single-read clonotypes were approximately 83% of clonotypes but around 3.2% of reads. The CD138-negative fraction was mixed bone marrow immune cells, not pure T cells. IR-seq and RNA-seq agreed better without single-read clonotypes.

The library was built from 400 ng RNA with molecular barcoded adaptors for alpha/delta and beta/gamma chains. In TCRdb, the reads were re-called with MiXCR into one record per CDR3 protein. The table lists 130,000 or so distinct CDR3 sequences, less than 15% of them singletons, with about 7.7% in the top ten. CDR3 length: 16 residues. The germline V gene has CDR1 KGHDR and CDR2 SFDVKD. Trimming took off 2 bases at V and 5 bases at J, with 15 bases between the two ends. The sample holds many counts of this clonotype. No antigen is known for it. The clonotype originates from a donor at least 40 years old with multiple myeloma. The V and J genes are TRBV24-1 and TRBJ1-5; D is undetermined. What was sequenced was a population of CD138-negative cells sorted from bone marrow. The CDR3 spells CATSDSDLSGDQPQHF. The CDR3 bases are TGTGCCACCAGTGATTCGGACCTATCGGGCGATCAGCCCCAGCATTTT.